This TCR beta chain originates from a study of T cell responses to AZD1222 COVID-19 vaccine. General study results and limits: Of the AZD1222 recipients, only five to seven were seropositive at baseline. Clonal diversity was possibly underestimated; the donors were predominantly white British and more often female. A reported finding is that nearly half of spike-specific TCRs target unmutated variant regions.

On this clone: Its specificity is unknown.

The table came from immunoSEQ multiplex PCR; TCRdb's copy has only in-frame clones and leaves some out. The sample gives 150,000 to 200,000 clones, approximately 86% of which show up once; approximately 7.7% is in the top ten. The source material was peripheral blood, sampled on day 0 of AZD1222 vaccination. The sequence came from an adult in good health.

The CDR3 is CASSRIWASYEQYF. CDR3 in DNA: TGTGCCAGCAGCCGTATCTGGGCATCCTACGAGCAGTACTTC. The rearrangement links TRBV28 to TRBJ2-7; the D is unclear. Trimming stripped 6 bases from V and 1 base from J, with 13 bases between. The CDR3 runs 14 residues. Germline V lookup: CDR1 MDHEN, CDR2 SYDVKM.